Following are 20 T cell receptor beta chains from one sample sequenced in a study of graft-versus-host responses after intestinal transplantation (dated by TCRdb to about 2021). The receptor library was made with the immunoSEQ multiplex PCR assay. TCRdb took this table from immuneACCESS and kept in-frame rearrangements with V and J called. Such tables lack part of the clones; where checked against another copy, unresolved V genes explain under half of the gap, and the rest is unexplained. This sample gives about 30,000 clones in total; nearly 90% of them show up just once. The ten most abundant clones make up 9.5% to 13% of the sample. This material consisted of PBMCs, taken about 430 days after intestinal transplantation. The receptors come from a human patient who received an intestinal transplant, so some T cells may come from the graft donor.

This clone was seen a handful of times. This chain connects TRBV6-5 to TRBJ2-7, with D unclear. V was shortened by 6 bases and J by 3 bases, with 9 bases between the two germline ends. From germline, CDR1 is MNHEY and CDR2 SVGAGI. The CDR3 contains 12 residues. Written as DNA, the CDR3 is TGTGCCAGCAGGGACCCCGGCTACGAGCAGTACTTC. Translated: CASRDPGYEQYF.

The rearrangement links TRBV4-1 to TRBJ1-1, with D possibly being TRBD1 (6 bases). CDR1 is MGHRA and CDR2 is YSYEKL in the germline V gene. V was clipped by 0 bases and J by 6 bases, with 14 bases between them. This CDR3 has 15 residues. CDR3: CASSQDLGAFAEAFF. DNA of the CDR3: TGCGCCAGCAGCCAAGATCTGGGGGCGTTCGCTGAAGCTTTCTTT.

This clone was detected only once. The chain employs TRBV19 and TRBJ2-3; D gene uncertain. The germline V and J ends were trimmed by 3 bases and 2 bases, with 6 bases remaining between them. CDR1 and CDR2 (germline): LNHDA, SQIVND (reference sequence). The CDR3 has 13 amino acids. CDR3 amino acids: CASSMANTDTQYF. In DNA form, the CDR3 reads TGTGCCAGTAGTATGGCCAACACAGATACGCAGTATTTT.

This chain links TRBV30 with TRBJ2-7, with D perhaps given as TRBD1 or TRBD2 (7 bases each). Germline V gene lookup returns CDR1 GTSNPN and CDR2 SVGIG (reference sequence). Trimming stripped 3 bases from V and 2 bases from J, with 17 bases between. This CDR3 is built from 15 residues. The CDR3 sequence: CAWRDRTRQTYEQYF. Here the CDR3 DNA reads TGTGCCTGGAGGGACAGGACTAGGCAAACCTACGAGCAGTACTTC.

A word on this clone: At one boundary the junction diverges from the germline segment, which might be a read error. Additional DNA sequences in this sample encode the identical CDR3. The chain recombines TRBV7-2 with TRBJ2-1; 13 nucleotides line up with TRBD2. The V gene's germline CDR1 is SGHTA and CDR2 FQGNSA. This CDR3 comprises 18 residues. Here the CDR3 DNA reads TGCGCCAGCAGCTCCCAACGGACTAGCGGGGGACCCTACAATGAGCAGTTCTTC. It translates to CASSSQRTSGGPYNEQFF.

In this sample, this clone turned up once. The CDR3 DNA follows: TGCGCCAGCAGCTTTTATGGCTTAAGCACAGATACGCAGTATTTT. Translating gives CASSFYGLSTDTQYF. The genes are TRBV5-1 and TRBJ2-3; D unclear. Per the germline V gene, CDR1 is SGHRS and CDR2 is YFSETQ. The length of the CDR3 is 15 residues. V dropped 2 bases and J dropped 0 bases, with 10 bases sitting between them.

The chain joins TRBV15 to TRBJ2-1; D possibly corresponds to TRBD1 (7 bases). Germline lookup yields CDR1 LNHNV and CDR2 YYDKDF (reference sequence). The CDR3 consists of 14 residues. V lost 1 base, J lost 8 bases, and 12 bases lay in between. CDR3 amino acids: CATSRVPRGDEQFF. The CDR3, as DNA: TGTGCCACCAGCAGAGTTCCCAGGGGGGATGAGCAGTTCTTC. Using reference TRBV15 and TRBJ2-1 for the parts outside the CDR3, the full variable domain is DAMVIQNPRYQVTQFGKPVTLSCSQTLNHNVMYWYQQKSSQAPKLLFHYYDKDFNNEADTPDNFQSRRPNTSFCFLDIRSPGLGDTAMYLCATSRVPRGDEQFFGPGTRLTVL.

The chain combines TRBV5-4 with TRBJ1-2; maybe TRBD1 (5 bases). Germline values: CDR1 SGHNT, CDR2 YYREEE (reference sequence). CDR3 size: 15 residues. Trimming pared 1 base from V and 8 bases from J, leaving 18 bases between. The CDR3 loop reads CASSLPGPKLFGYTF. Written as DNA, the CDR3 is TGTGCCAGCAGCTTGCCAGGGCCCAAACTCTTCGGCTACACCTTC.

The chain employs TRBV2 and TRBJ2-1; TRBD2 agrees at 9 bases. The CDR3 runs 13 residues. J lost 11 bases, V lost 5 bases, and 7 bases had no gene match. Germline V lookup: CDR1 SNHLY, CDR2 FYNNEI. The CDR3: CASSTGRGGKQFF. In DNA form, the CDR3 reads TGTGCCAGCAGTACAGGGCGGGGGGGGAAGCAGTTCTTC. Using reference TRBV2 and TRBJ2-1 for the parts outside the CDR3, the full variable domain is EPEVTQTPSHQVTQMGQEVILRCVPISNHLYFYWYRQILGQKVEFLVSFYNNEISEKSEIFDDQFSVERPDGSNFTLKIRSTKLEDSAMYFCASSTGRGGKQFFGPGTRLTVL.

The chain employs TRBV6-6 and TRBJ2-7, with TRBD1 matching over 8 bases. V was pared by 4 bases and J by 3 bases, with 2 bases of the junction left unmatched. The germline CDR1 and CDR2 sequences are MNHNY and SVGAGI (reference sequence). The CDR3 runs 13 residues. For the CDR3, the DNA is TGTGCCAGCAGTTTTACAGGGGGCTACGAGCAGTACTTC. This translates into CASSFTGGYEQYF.

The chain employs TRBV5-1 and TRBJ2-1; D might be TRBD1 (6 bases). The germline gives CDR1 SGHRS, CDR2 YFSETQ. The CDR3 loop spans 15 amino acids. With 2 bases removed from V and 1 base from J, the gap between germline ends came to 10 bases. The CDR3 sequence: CASSLGQLSYNEQFF. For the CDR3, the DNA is TGCGCCAGCAGCTTAGGACAGCTATCCTACAATGAGCAGTTCTTC.

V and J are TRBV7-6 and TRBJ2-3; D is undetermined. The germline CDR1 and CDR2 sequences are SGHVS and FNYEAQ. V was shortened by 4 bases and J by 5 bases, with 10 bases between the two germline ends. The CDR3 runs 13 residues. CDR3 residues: CASSSSQRDTQYF. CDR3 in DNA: TGTGCCAGCAGCTCCTCTCAGCGAGATACGCAGTATTTT.

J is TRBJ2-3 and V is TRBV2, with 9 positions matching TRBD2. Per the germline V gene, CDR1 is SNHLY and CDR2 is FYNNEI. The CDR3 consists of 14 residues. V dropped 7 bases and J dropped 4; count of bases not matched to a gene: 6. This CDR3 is CASNILAGPDTQYF. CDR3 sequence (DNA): TGTGCCAGCAACATCCTAGCGGGACCAGATACGCAGTATTTT.

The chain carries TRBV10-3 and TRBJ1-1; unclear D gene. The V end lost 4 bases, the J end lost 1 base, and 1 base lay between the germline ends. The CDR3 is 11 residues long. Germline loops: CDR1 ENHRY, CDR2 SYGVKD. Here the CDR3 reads CAISGNTEAFF. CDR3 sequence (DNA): TGTGCCATCAGTGGGAACACTGAAGCTTTCTTT.

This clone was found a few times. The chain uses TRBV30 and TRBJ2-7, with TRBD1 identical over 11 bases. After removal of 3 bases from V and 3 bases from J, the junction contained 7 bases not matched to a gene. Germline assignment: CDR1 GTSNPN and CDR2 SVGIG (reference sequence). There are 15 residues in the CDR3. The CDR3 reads CAWSPGQGVVYEQYF. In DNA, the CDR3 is TGTGCCTGGAGCCCGGGACAGGGGGTGGTCTACGAGCAGTACTTC.

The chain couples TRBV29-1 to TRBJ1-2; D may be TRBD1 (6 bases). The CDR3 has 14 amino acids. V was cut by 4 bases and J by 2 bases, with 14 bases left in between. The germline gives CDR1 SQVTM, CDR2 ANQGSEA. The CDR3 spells CSVAQGLGNYGYTF. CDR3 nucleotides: TGCAGCGTTGCCCAGGGGTTGGGCAACTATGGCTACACCTTC.

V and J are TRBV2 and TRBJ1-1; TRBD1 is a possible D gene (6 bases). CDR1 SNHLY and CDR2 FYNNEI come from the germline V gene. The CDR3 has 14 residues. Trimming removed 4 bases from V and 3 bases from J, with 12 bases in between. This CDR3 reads CASSGGGPYTEAFF. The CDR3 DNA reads TGTGCCAGCAGTGGAGGGGGACCCTACACTGAAGCTTTCTTT.

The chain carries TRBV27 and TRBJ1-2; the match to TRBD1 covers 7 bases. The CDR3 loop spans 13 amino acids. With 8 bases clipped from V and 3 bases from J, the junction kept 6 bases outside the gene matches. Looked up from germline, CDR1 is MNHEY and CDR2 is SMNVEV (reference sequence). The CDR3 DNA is TGTGCCAGCGGTCGGACAGGCCACTATGGCTACACCTTC. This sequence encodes CASGRTGHYGYTF.

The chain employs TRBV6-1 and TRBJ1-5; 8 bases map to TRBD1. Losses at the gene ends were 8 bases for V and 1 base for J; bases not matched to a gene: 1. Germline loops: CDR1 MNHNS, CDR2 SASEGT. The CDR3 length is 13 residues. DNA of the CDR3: TGTGCCAGCCAGGGGGCGAGCAATCAGCCCCAGCATTTT. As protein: CASQGASNQPQHF.

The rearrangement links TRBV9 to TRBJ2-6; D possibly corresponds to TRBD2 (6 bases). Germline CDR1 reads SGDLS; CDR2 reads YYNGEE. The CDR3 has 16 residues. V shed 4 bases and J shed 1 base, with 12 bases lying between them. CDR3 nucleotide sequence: TGTGCCAGCAGCTCCCGGACTACTTCTGGGGCCAACGTCCTGACTTTC. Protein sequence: CASSSRTTSGANVLTF.